These 8 T cell receptor beta chains originate from one sample sequenced in a study of technical replicates of blood from a few donors. Generated by immunoSEQ multiplex PCR, the TCRdb table keeps only in-frame clones and is missing some. The sample holds fewer than 70,000 clones, 86% seen once. What was sequenced was PBMCs. The source of these receptors is a human donor in good health. Some clones in this sample may be carry-over from other donors' samples.

The rearrangement joins TRBV6-1 to TRBJ1-5; 7 bases map to TRBD1. V shed 7 bases, J shed 3 bases, and the junction held 9 bases outside the gene matches. Germline lookup yields CDR1 MNHNS and CDR2 SASEGT. The CDR3 runs 15 residues. The CDR3 nucleotides are TGTGCCAGCATTAGGGGGCACGGAGCCAATCAGCCCCAGCATTTT. Amino acid sequence: CASIRGHGANQPQHF.

This chain joins TRBV19 and TRBJ1-2; 9 nucleotides agree with TRBD1. Germline V gives CDR1 LNHDA, CDR2 SQIVND (reference sequence). The CDR3 covers 16 residues. Trimming removed 6 bases from V and 6 bases from J; junction bases left unmatched: 14. This CDR3 is CASRPPGQGSRNGYTF. The CDR3 DNA sequence: TGTGCCAGTAGACCTCCGGGACAGGGAAGTCGGAATGGCTACACCTTC.

The V call is TRBV7-6, the J call TRBJ1-4, with a tentative D call TRBD1 (6 bases). This CDR3 has 15 amino acids. Trimming took off 5 bases at V and 6 bases at J, with 16 bases between the two ends. Germline loops: CDR1 SGHVS, CDR2 FNYEAQ. The DNA for the CDR3 is TGTGCCAGCAGCCCACTATTCGACAGGCATGAAAAACTGTTTTTT. The encoded protein is CASSPLFDRHEKLFF. Combining the CDR3 with reference TRBV7-6 and TRBJ1-4 gives the whole variable domain GAGVSQSPRYKVTKRGQDVALRCDPISGHVSLYWYRQALGQGPEFLTYFNYEAQQDKSGLPNDRFSAERPEGSISTLTIQRTEQRDSAMYRCASSPLFDRHEKLFFGSGTQLSVL.

The chain recombines TRBV6-1 with TRBJ1-2, with a tentative D call TRBD1 (5 bases). V was trimmed by 5 bases and J by 4 bases, leaving 17 bases between them. The germline CDR1 and CDR2 sequences are MNHNS and SASEGT. This CDR3 spans 15 amino acids. The CDR3 DNA reads as TGTGCCAGCAGTTCTCCGGGACTTTCTTCCTATGGCTACACCTTC. This encodes CASSSPGLSSYGYTF.

The V call is TRBV7-9, the J call TRBJ2-7; TRBD2 matches at 10 bases. The germline gives CDR1 SEHNR, CDR2 FQNEAQ (reference sequence). After removal of 6 bases from V and 3 bases from J, the junction contained 8 bases not matched to a gene. The length of the CDR3 is 15 residues. The CDR3 coding sequence is TGTGCCAGCAGTCACCGACTAGCGGGTCGCTACGAGCAGTACTTC. It codes for CASSHRLAGRYEQYF.

The J gene is TRBJ2-3, the V gene TRBV6-5, with D possibly matching TRBD2 (5 bases). The CDR3 has 12 amino acids. V shed 8 bases and J shed 7 bases, with 13 bases lying between them. Germline V CDR1 and CDR2: MNHEY, SVGAGI. The DNA of the CDR3 is TGTGCCAGCGGCAGGCCGGGATATACGCAGTATTTT. Translation: CASGRPGYTQYF.

This chain uses TRBV29-1 with TRBJ1-1; weak D call: TRBD1 (6 bases). CDR1 is SQVTM, CDR2 ANQGSEA, per germline. The CDR3 contains 12 residues. V gave up 5 bases and J gave up 4 bases, with 11 bases separating them. The chain's CDR3 is CSVQGMSTEAFF. The CDR3 nucleotides are TGCAGCGTTCAGGGGATGAGCACTGAAGCTTTCTTT.

The chain employs TRBV5-4 and TRBJ2-5; 14 bases line up with TRBD2. Per the germline V gene, CDR1 is SGHNT and CDR2 is YYREEE (reference sequence). V was clipped by 4 bases and J by 5 bases; unmatched bases: 10. CDR3 size: 17 residues. The CDR3 DNA reads TGTGCCAGCAGCGGCCCGGGACTAGCGGGAGTTGCGGAGACCCAGTACTTC. Its translation: CASSGPGLAGVAETQYF.